These T cell receptor beta chains were read from a single sample in a study of cytomegalovirus exposure and HLA in healthy donors. Profiled with immunoSEQ multiplex PCR; TCRdb holds only in-frame clones, not every one. The repertoire holds some 100,000 clones, with under 85% as singletons. The sequencing sample was made of PBMCs. These receptors were taken from a woman between 35 and 50 years old in good health and CMV-seronegative. Both conserved end residues are part of each CDR3. A D gene is named only where the DNA matches it firmly. Clone size is not always given. Where it is, it says once, few, many or a class for expanded clones.

len: 15
abundance: -
d_gene: TRBD2
v_gene: TRBV19
j_gene: TRBJ2-1
CDR3nt: TGTGCCAGTACCACCGGGACTAGCGGGTACAATGAGCAGTTCTTC
CDR3aa: CASTTGTSGYNEQFF

len: 13
abundance: -
d_gene: TRBD2
v_gene: TRBV19
j_gene: TRBJ2-7
CDR3nt: TGTGCCAGTAGCAAAGGGAGGGCCTACGAGCAGTACTTC
CDR3aa: CASSKGRAYEQYF

len: 15
abundance: -
d_gene: TRBD2
v_gene: TRBV6-6
j_gene: TRBJ2-7
CDR3nt: TGTGCCAGCATCCAAGGACTAGCGGGAATCTACGAGCAGTACTTC
CDR3aa: CASIQGLAGIYEQYF

len: 14
abundance: -
d_gene: -
v_gene: TRBV6-1
j_gene: TRBJ1-5
CDR3nt: TGTGCCAGCAGGGAAGAGACAGGCTATCAGCCCCAGCATTTT
CDR3aa: CASREETGYQPQHF

len: 16
abundance: -
d_gene: -
v_gene: TRBV27
j_gene: TRBJ2-3
CDR3nt: TGTGCCAGCAGTTTAGGTGTCTGGAGCGGCACAGATACGCAGTATTTT
CDR3aa: CASSLGVWSGTDTQYF

len: 14
abundance: -
d_gene: -
v_gene: TRBV6-6
j_gene: TRBJ2-4
CDR3nt: TGTGCCAGCAGTCAGGGGTTAGCCAAAAACATTCAGTACTTC
CDR3aa: CASSQGLAKNIQYF

len: 15
abundance: -
d_gene: TRBD1
v_gene: TRBV27
j_gene: TRBJ2-3
CDR3nt: TGTGCCAGCAGTCCAAGACAGGGGGCGTTAGATACGCAGTATTTT
CDR3aa: CASSPRQGALDTQYF

len: 15
abundance: -
d_gene: TRBD1
v_gene: TRBV16
j_gene: TRBJ1-5
CDR3nt: TGTGCCAGTAGCCGCACAGGGGGCCTAAATCAGCCCCAGCATTTT
CDR3aa: CASSRTGGLNQPQHF

len: 15
abundance: -
d_gene: -
v_gene: TRBV11-2
j_gene: TRBJ1-1
CDR3nt: TGTGCCAGCAGCTTAGTCGGGGGGAGGTTAGGTGAAGCTTTCTTT
CDR3aa: CASSLVGGRLGEAFF

len: 14
abundance: once
d_gene: TRBD1
v_gene: TRBV7-9
j_gene: TRBJ1-2
CDR3nt: TGTTCCAGCAGCTTAGGGGGACAGGGTTATGGCTACACCTTC
CDR3aa: CSSSLGGQGYGYTF

len: 16
abundance: -
d_gene: TRBD1
v_gene: TRBV13
j_gene: TRBJ1-3
CDR3nt: TGTGCCAGCAGCCCGGGGACAGGGGGTCCTGGAAACACCATATATTTT
CDR3aa: CASSPGTGGPGNTIYF

len: 14
abundance: once
d_gene: -
v_gene: TRBV6-1
j_gene: TRBJ2-5
CDR3nt: TGTGCCAGCACTAAAGTGGGAGTCCAAGAGACCCAGTACTTC
CDR3aa: CASTKVGVQETQYF

len: 15
abundance: -
d_gene: TRBD2
v_gene: TRBV6-5
j_gene: TRBJ2-5
CDR3nt: TGTGCCAGCAGTTACGGGAGTAGCGGGAGGGAGACCCAGTACTTC
CDR3aa: CASSYGSSGRETQYF

len: 14
abundance: -
d_gene: -
v_gene: TRBV13
j_gene: TRBJ2-7
CDR3nt: TGTGCCAGCAGCTTTGAAGGGGGATTTTACGAGCAGTACTTC
CDR3aa: CASSFEGGFYEQYF

len: 17
abundance: few
d_gene: TRBD2
v_gene: TRBV11-2
j_gene: TRBJ2-2
CDR3nt: TGTGCCAGCAGCTTCCCTCTCGGCGGGAGGAGGACCGGGGAGCTGTTTTTT
CDR3aa: CASSFPLGGRRTGELFF

len: 15
abundance: -
d_gene: TRBD2
v_gene: TRBV10-3
j_gene: TRBJ2-1
CDR3nt: TGTGCCATCAGTGGAAGAGCGGGAGGGCGCAATGAGCAGTTCTTC
CDR3aa: CAISGRAGGRNEQFF

len: 14
abundance: -
d_gene: -
v_gene: TRBV2
j_gene: TRBJ1-3
CDR3nt: TGTGCCAGCAGTGAGTCCCGCTCTGGAAACACCATATATTTT
CDR3aa: CASSESRSGNTIYF

len: 14
abundance: -
d_gene: -
v_gene: TRBV15
j_gene: TRBJ2-3
CDR3nt: TGTGCCACCAGCAGAGATCCAGTGACAGATACGCAGTATTTT
CDR3aa: CATSRDPVTDTQYF

len: 14
abundance: -
d_gene: TRBD1
v_gene: TRBV5-8
j_gene: TRBJ2-7
CDR3nt: TGTGCCAGCAGCTTTACAGGACAGGGCTACGAGCAGTACTTC
CDR3aa: CASSFTGQGYEQYF

len: 13
abundance: -
d_gene: -
v_gene: TRBV6-1
j_gene: TRBJ2-3
CDR3nt: TGTGCCAGCCGGCAGGGGGGCCCAGATACGCAGTATTTT
CDR3aa: CASRQGGPDTQYF

len: 13
abundance: -
d_gene: -
v_gene: TRBV5-1
j_gene: TRBJ2-1
CDR3nt: TGCGCCAGCAGCCCGACGACAGATAATGAGCAGTTCTTC
CDR3aa: CASSPTTDNEQFF

len: 16
abundance: few
d_gene: TRBD2
v_gene: TRBV25-1
j_gene: TRBJ2-1
CDR3nt: TGTGCCAGCAGTGCTCTACTAGCGGGAGAATCAGGCGAGCAGTTCTTC
CDR3aa: CASSALLAGESGEQFF

len: 18
abundance: -
d_gene: TRBD1
v_gene: TRBV6-7
j_gene: TRBJ1-4
CDR3nt: TGTGCCAGCAGTTACTCCCCAAGACGACAGGGGGAGAATGAAAAACTGTTTTTT
CDR3aa: CASSYSPRRQGENEKLFF

len: 15
abundance: -
d_gene: -
v_gene: TRBV13
j_gene: TRBJ2-7
CDR3nt: TGTGCCAGCAGTTACCGGATGGCGGGTTCCTACGAGCAGTACTTC
CDR3aa: CASSYRMAGSYEQYF

len: 19
abundance: -
d_gene: TRBD2
v_gene: TRBV4-1
j_gene: TRBJ2-3
CDR3nt: TGCGCCAGCAGCCAAGGCTCTTTAGCGGGAGGGTGGTCGACAGATACGCAGTATTTT
CDR3aa: CASSQGSLAGGWSTDTQYF

len: 15
abundance: -
d_gene: -
v_gene: TRBV7-3
j_gene: TRBJ2-3
CDR3nt: TGTGCCAGCAGCTTATTGAACAGGGTGACAGATACGCAGTATTTT
CDR3aa: CASSLLNRVTDTQYF

len: 17
abundance: -
d_gene: TRBD1
v_gene: TRBV4-3
j_gene: TRBJ2-3
CDR3nt: TGCGCCAGCAGCCAAGCTAGCGGGACAGGGGGCTTTTATACGCAGTATTTT
CDR3aa: CASSQASGTGGFYTQYF

len: 15
abundance: -
d_gene: -
v_gene: TRBV28
j_gene: TRBJ1-5
CDR3nt: TGTGCCAGCAGTTCACTTCGGGGGGGTAGTCAGCCCCAGCATTTT
CDR3aa: CASSSLRGGSQPQHF

len: 19
abundance: -
d_gene: TRBD2
v_gene: TRBV7-2
j_gene: TRBJ2-7
CDR3nt: TGTGCCAGCAGCAGATACTGGAGGTCGGCGGGGGGTAGCTCCTACGAGCAGTACTTC
CDR3aa: CASSRYWRSAGGSSYEQYF

len: 14
abundance: -
d_gene: -
v_gene: TRBV5-6
j_gene: TRBJ1-6
CDR3nt: TGTGCCAGCAGCTTGGTCCAGGCCCATTCACCCCTCCACTTT
CDR3aa: CASSLVQAHSPLHF

len: 16
abundance: few
d_gene: TRBD1
v_gene: TRBV6-1
j_gene: TRBJ1-5
CDR3nt: TGTGCCAGCAGTGAAGTTCCTTGGGGACAGTTTCAGCCCCAGCATTTT
CDR3aa: CASSEVPWGQFQPQHF

len: 12
abundance: -
d_gene: -
v_gene: TRBV28
j_gene: TRBJ2-1
CDR3nt: TGTGCCAGCAGTTTACGCGGGACCGAGCAGTTCTTC
CDR3aa: CASSLRGTEQFF

len: 20
abundance: -
d_gene: TRBD2
v_gene: TRBV28
j_gene: TRBJ2-1
CDR3nt: TGTGCCAGCAGTTTATCCTTCTTGGGACTAGCGGGAGGGTCCTACAATGAGCAGTTCTTC
CDR3aa: CASSLSFLGLAGGSYNEQFF

len: 19
abundance: -
d_gene: TRBD2
v_gene: TRBV5-1
j_gene: TRBJ2-3
CDR3nt: TGCGCCAGCAGCTCGCGCCCCAGGAATAGCGGGAGGGCCATGGATACGCAGTATTTT
CDR3aa: CASSSRPRNSGRAMDTQYF

len: 15
abundance: -
d_gene: TRBD1
v_gene: TRBV11-3
j_gene: TRBJ2-7
CDR3nt: TGTGCCAGCAGCCCTCGACAGGGGTTCAAGGCCGAGCAGTACTTC
CDR3aa: CASSPRQGFKAEQYF

len: 17
abundance: few
d_gene: -
v_gene: TRBV4-1
j_gene: TRBJ2-7
CDR3nt: TGCGCCAGCAGCTCCCCCCGAGGGCACGCCCCGTCCTACGAGCAGTACTTC
CDR3aa: CASSSPRGHAPSYEQYF

len: 16
abundance: -
d_gene: TRBD2
v_gene: TRBV5-1
j_gene: TRBJ2-5
CDR3nt: TGCGCCAGCAGCTTGGAAGCTAGCGGGGGGGAAGAGACCCAGTACTTC
CDR3aa: CASSLEASGGEETQYF

len: 13
abundance: -
d_gene: TRBD1
v_gene: TRBV7-3
j_gene: TRBJ1-1
CDR3nt: TGTGCCAGCAGCCGGGACAGGAACACTGAAGCTTTCTTT
CDR3aa: CASSRDRNTEAFF

len: 15
abundance: -
d_gene: -
v_gene: TRBV6-5
j_gene: TRBJ2-5
CDR3nt: TGTGCCAGCAGTTATTACCGGACACCGATGGGGACCCAGTACTTC
CDR3aa: CASSYYRTPMGTQYF

len: 14
abundance: -
d_gene: -
v_gene: TRBV4-1
j_gene: TRBJ1-1
CDR3nt: TGCGCCAGCAGCAAGTGGGAGGGTTTCACTGAAGCTTTCTTT
CDR3aa: CASSKWEGFTEAFF

len: 15
abundance: once
d_gene: TRBD2
v_gene: TRBV6-6
j_gene: TRBJ2-7
CDR3nt: TGTGCCAGCAGTTACTCCTTAGCGGGAAGCTACGAGCAGTACTTC
CDR3aa: CASSYSLAGSYEQYF

len: 11
abundance: few
d_gene: -
v_gene: TRBV29-1
j_gene: TRBJ1-1
CDR3nt: TGCAGCGTTGAGAGGATTAAAGGCGCTTTCTTT
CDR3aa: CSVERIKGAFF

len: 12
abundance: -
d_gene: -
v_gene: TRBV25-1
j_gene: TRBJ2-7
CDR3nt: TGTGCCAGCCAAACAGGGTTCAACGAGCAGTACTTC
CDR3aa: CASQTGFNEQYF

len: 14
abundance: -
d_gene: TRBD1
v_gene: TRBV5-6
j_gene: TRBJ1-4
CDR3nt: TGTGCCAGCAGCCCGGACAGGGGCCGGGAAAAACTGTTTTTT
CDR3aa: CASSPDRGREKLFF

len: 16
abundance: -
d_gene: TRBD1
v_gene: TRBV7-9
j_gene: TRBJ2-7
CDR3nt: TGTGCCAGCAGCTTAGCGCTGGGACAGGGTTTGGACGAGCAGTACTTC
CDR3aa: CASSLALGQGLDEQYF

len: 15
abundance: -
d_gene: -
v_gene: TRBV5-1
j_gene: TRBJ2-7
CDR3nt: TGCGCCAGCAGCTTGGGATGGACAGGGAGGGACGAGCAGTACTTC
CDR3aa: CASSLGWTGRDEQYF

len: 14
abundance: -
d_gene: TRBD1
v_gene: TRBV6-6
j_gene: TRBJ1-1
CDR3nt: TGTGCCAGCAGTTACGGTGCGGCAGGGGGCAAGGCTTTCTTT
CDR3aa: CASSYGAAGGKAFF

len: 13
abundance: once
d_gene: -
v_gene: TRBV6-5
j_gene: TRBJ2-7
CDR3nt: TGTGCCAGCGGTCGGGGGAGCTCCTACGAGCAGTACTTC
CDR3aa: CASGRGSSYEQYF